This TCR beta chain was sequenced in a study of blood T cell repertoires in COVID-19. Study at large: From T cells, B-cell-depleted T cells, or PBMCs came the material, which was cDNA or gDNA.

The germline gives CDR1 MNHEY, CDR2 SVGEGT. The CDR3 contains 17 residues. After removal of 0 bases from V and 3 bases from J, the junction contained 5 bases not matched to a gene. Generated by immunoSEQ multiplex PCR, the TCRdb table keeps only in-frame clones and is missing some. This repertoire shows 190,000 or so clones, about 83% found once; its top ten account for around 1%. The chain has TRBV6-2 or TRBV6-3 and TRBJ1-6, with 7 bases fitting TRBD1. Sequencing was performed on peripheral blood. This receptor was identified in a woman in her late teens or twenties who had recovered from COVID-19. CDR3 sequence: CASSYSTGKNYNSPLHF. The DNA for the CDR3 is TGTGCCAGCAGTTACTCGACAGGGAAGAACTATAATTCACCCCTCCACTTT.